The 18 T cell receptor beta chains given below trace back to one sample, sequenced in a study of blood T cell repertoires in COVID-19. Sequencing used immunoSEQ multiplex PCR; TCRdb keeps in-frame clones, though not all of them. The sample holds some 250,000 clones, 91% seen once. Input material: PBMCs or T cells enriched from blood (not recorded which). Receptor source: a human donor in a cohort exposed to, infected with or recovered from COVID-19 (not recorded which). The donor label of this sample is uncertain.

The chain carries TRBV5-6 and TRBJ1-6; 9 bases fit TRBD1. Trimming removed 4 bases from V and 7 bases from J; junction bases left unmatched: 9. CDR1 is SGHDT and CDR2 is YYEEEE in the germline V gene. The length of the CDR3 is 16 residues. The CDR3 sequence is CASSTIGTGLNSPLHF. CDR3 nucleotide sequence: TGTGCCAGCAGCACAATAGGGACAGGGCTCAATTCACCCCTCCACTTT.

CDR3 amino acids: CASSPADVNYGYTF. CDR3 coding DNA: TGTGCCAGCAGCCCAGCGGATGTAAACTATGGCTACACCTTC. The chain combines TRBV11-2 with TRBJ1-2; D uncertain. V lost 5 bases to trimming and J lost 2 bases, with 12 bases between them. The CDR3 contains 14 residues. Germline V gene sequence: CDR1 SGHAT, CDR2 FQNNGV.

The chain joins TRBV27 to TRBJ2-7; D unclear. The CDR3 covers 14 residues. CDR1 is MNHEY, CDR2 SMNVEV, per germline (reference sequence). V lost 2 bases to trimming and J lost 0 bases, with 8 bases between them. This CDR3 reads CASSLGLNSYEQYF. The CDR3 bases are TGTGCCAGCAGTTTAGGGCTGAACTCCTACGAGCAGTACTTC.

The rearrangement links TRBV2 to TRBJ1-1; unclear D gene. The CDR3 is 14 residues long. In germline, CDR1 is SNHLY, CDR2 FYNNEI. Between the trimmed V and J ends, which lost 4 bases and 5 bases, there was a span of 14 bases. This chain's CDR3 is CASSGHWGGTEAFF. The DNA for the CDR3 is TGTGCCAGCAGTGGTCATTGGGGAGGGACTGAAGCTTTCTTT.

V usage is TRBV7-9 and J usage is TRBJ2-5; TRBD1 might be the D (6 bases). This CDR3 spans 14 amino acids. Deletions cut 5 bases from V and 3 bases from J, with 13 bases between. Per the germline V gene, CDR1 is SEHNR and CDR2 is FQNEAQ (reference sequence). The CDR3 region is CASSTLQGKETQYF. For the CDR3, the DNA is TGTGCCAGCAGCACCCTCCAGGGGAAAGAGACCCAGTACTTC.

The J gene is TRBJ1-2, the V gene TRBV7-9; 7 bases are a match to TRBD1. This CDR3 is 13 amino acids long. V shed 4 bases and J 3 bases; nucleotides not matched to a gene: 2. Germline V CDR1 and CDR2: SEHNR, FQNEAQ (reference sequence). CDR3 residues: CASSWGTDYGYTF. CDR3 bases: TGTGCCAGCAGCTGGGGGACAGACTATGGCTACACCTTC. The full variable domain, completed using reference TRBV7-9 and TRBJ1-2, is DTGVSQNPRHKITKRGQNVTFRCDPISEHNRLYWYRQTLGQGPEFLTYFQNEAQLEKSRLLSDRFSAERPKGSFSTLEIQRTEQGDSAMYLCASSWGTDYGYTFGSGTRLTVV.

The chain couples TRBV5-5 to TRBJ1-2; D is undetermined. CDR3 size: 12 residues. The V end lost 1 base, the J end lost 6 bases, and 7 bases lay between the germline ends. CDR1 and CDR2 (germline): SGHKS, YYEKEE (reference sequence). The CDR3 nucleotides read TGTGCCAGCAGCTTGTACGGGGATGGCTACACCTTC. Translated: CASSLYGDGYTF.

The chain recombines TRBV7-2 with TRBJ1-4; possibly TRBD1 for D (5 bases). The V end was cut by 6 bases, the J end by 3 bases, with 14 bases between. The CDR3 consists of 15 residues. Germline CDR1 is SGHTA and CDR2 is FQGNSA. The CDR3 protein is CASRELGGANEKLFF. CDR3 bases: TGTGCCAGCAGGGAGTTGGGGGGGGCTAATGAAAAACTGTTTTTT.

The chain combines TRBV4-1 with TRBJ2-2, with D perhaps matching TRBD1 (5 bases). V was shortened by 4 bases and J by 7 bases, with 7 bases between the two germline ends. Germline CDR1 is MGHRA and CDR2 is YSYEKL. The CDR3 is 12 residues long. The CDR3 loop is CASSPTGGELFF. CDR3 nucleotide sequence: TGCGCCAGCAGCCCCACAGGCGGGGAGCTGTTTTTT.

This clone was detected only once. The rearrangement uses TRBV7-2 and TRBJ2-3; 9 bases map to TRBD2. V shed 4 bases and J 0 bases; nucleotides not matched to a gene: 5. The CDR3 is 16 residues long. Germline CDR1 reads SGHTA; CDR2 reads FQGNSA. CDR3 DNA sequence: TGTGCCAGCAGCTCCAGGCGGGGGGGGAGCACAGATACGCAGTATTTT. It specifies CASSSRRGGSTDTQYF.

This chain links TRBV5-6 with TRBJ1-2; 9 positions agree with TRBD1. V dropped 2 bases and J dropped 8; count of bases not matched to a gene: 4. The CDR3 consists of 13 residues. In germline, CDR1 is SGHDT, CDR2 YYEEEE. The CDR3 region is CASSLQGAEGYTF. Here the CDR3 DNA reads TGTGCCAGCAGCTTACAGGGGGCGGAGGGCTACACCTTC.

The table lists this clone with a few counts. This chain links TRBV12-5 with TRBJ2-7, with no clear D. V was cut by 7 bases and J by 4 bases, with 11 bases left in between. This CDR3 is built from 12 residues. The germline CDR1 and CDR2 sequences are LGHNT and FRNRAP. CDR3 in DNA: TGTGCTAGTGCCCCGCGAGGATACGAGCAGTACTTC. Translated, it gives CASAPRGYEQYF.

V and J are TRBV18 and TRBJ2-7; 7 positions match TRBD2. CDR1 and CDR2 from the germline V gene are KGHSH and LQKENI. The V and J ends lost 0 bases and 4 bases, in that order; junction bases with no gene match: 6. The CDR3 has 15 residues. CDR3 in amino acids: CASSPPGGTDYEQYF. The CDR3 DNA is TGTGCCAGCTCACCACCGGGGGGGACGGATTACGAGCAGTACTTC.

This chain uses TRBV5-5 with TRBJ2-7; possible D gene TRBD2, 5 bases. Per germline, CDR1 SGHKS and CDR2 YYEKEE (reference sequence). The CDR3 has 14 residues. V dropped 1 base and J dropped 0 bases, with 8 bases sitting between them. CDR3 residues: CASSLLATSYEQYF. CDR3 bases: TGTGCCAGCAGCTTGTTAGCGACCTCCTACGAGCAGTACTTC.

The rearrangement joins TRBV4-3 to TRBJ1-5; D gene ambiguous. Trimming cost V 0 bases and J 3 bases, with 9 bases left between them. Looked up from germline, CDR1 is LGHNA and CDR2 is YSLEER. CDR3 length equals 15 residues. In nucleotides, the CDR3 is TGCGCCAGCAGCCAAGATCTGGCCCACAATCAGCCCCAGCATTTT. Translated, it gives CASSQDLAHNQPQHF.

This sequence joins TRBV5-4 and TRBJ2-1, with 7 bases lining up with TRBD2. The trim removed 4 bases at V and 0 bases at J, leaving 7 bases unmatched. CDR3 length: 16 amino acids. CDR1 SGHNT and CDR2 YYREEE come from the germline V gene (reference sequence). The CDR3 loop reads CASSPGLSSSYNEQFF. CDR3 nucleotides: TGTGCCAGCAGCCCGGGACTATCGAGCTCCTACAATGAGCAGTTCTTC. Full variable domain (outside the CDR3, taken from reference TRBV5-4 and TRBJ2-1): ETGVTQSPTHLIKTRGQQVTLRCSSQSGHNTVSWYQQALGQGPQFIFQYYREEENGRGNFPPRFSGLQFPNYSSELNVNALELDDSALYLCASSPGLSSSYNEQFFGPGTRLTVL.

The chain joins TRBV2 to TRBJ1-2; 9 nucleotides agree with TRBD1. Losses at the gene ends were 8 bases for V and 4 bases for J; bases not matched to a gene: 8. The CDR3 consists of 14 residues. CDR1 and CDR2 from the germline V gene are SNHLY and FYNNEI. This CDR3 is CASAGTGSAYGYTF. The CDR3 nucleotides read TGTGCCAGCGCCGGGACAGGGTCCGCCTATGGCTACACCTTC.

There are a few counts of this clone. The chain couples TRBV21-1 to TRBJ1-1; TRBD1, the table's D call, lacks a check against the DNA. TRBV21-1 is annotated as a pseudogene. The CDR3 runs to 17 residues. The CDR3 sequence is CASSKISLDRVRTEAFF. CDR3 nucleotides: TGTGCCAGCAGCAAAATTAGTTTGGACAGGGTGAGGACTGAAGCTTTCTTT.